Reported below is one T cell receptor (beta chain). The entry originates in a study of CD8 T cells in Susac syndrome. TCR beta from blood CD8+ and CD4+ T cells was sequenced. Germline CDR1 reads SGHDT; CDR2 reads YYEEEE. The CDR3 is 13 amino acids. Trimming removed 1 base from V and 3 bases from J, with 7 bases in between. cDNA came from roughly 0.53 to 1 ug RNA primed by random hexamers. Across 54 Vbeta and 13 Jbeta, immunoSEQ multiplex PCR amplified TCR beta CDR3. Using its own MiXCR run on the immunoSEQ multiplex PCR reads, TCRdb lists one record per CDR3 protein. The repertoire has 170,000 or so distinct CDR3 sequences, 85% to 95% of them found once; the top ten carry around 0.15%.

Sequenced: CD8+ T cells from PBMCs. The TCR sequence derives from a human donor with multiple sclerosis. This rearrangement joins TRBV5-6 to TRBJ2-5; D remains unclear. CDR3 sequence: CASSLLVKETQYF. Here the CDR3 DNA reads TGTGCCAGCAGCTTGCTGGTGAAAGAGACCCAGTACTTC.